The next 8 T cell receptor beta chains were all read from a single sample in a study of T cell responses to AZD1222 COVID-19 vaccine. The table came from immunoSEQ multiplex PCR; TCRdb's copy has only in-frame clones and leaves some out. This sample yields about 120,000 clones, of which roughly 87% are seen a single time; 4% to 5.5% belongs to the top ten. Sequenced material: peripheral blood, taken on day 0 of MenACWY control vaccination. These receptors were obtained from an adult in good health.

The chain employs TRBV6-5 and TRBJ1-5, with a tentative D call TRBD1 (6 bases). V dropped 5 bases and J dropped 4 bases, with 15 bases sitting between them. Germline CDR1 reads MNHEY; CDR2 reads SVGAGI. The CDR3 has 15 residues. The CDR3 sequence is CASSRASGENQPQHF. The CDR3 region has the DNA TGTGCCAGCAGTCGCGCTTCAGGGGAAAATCAGCCCCAGCATTTT.

This clone was observed once. The genes are TRBV18 and TRBJ1-3; TRBD1 matches 8 bases. Trimming at V came to 3 bases and at J to 0 bases, leaving 4 bases not matched to a gene. CDR1 is KGHSH, CDR2 LQKENI, per germline. This CDR3 is built from 16 residues. DNA of the CDR3: TGTGCCAGCTCACCGGGACAGGTCCCCTCTGGAAACACCATATATTTT. Its translation is CASSPGQVPSGNTIYF.

The chain employs TRBV2 and TRBJ1-5; weak D call: TRBD1 (6 bases). Deletions cut 3 bases from V and 4 bases from J, with 13 bases between. CDR1 is SNHLY and CDR2 is FYNNEI in the germline V gene. The CDR3 covers 15 residues. The CDR3 reads CASSDRARGNQPQHF. In nucleotides, the CDR3 is TGTGCCAGCAGTGATAGGGCCAGGGGAAATCAGCCCCAGCATTTT.

The gene calls are TRBV11-3 and TRBJ2-3; 15 bases map to TRBD2. V gave up 3 bases and J gave up 0 bases; unmatched junction bases: 4. The CDR3 runs 18 residues. CDR1 is SGHNT and CDR2 is YENEEA in the germline V gene. The CDR3 coding sequence is TGTGCCAGCAGCTTGGGACTAGCGGGGGGAACGAGCACAGATACGCAGTATTTT. It yields the protein CASSLGLAGGTSTDTQYF.

The rearrangement links TRBV7-8 to TRBJ2-7; 15 nucleotides align to TRBD2. The ends lost 7 bases at V and 6 bases at J; junction bases unmatched: 7. The length of the CDR3 is 15 residues. Looked up from germline, CDR1 is SGHVS and CDR2 is FQNEAQ. The CDR3 coding sequence is TGTGCCAGCACGGGACTAGCGGGAGGACGGCCCGAGCAGTACTTC. This translates into CASTGLAGGRPEQYF.

The chain links TRBV11-2 to TRBJ1-2, with 8 positions matching TRBD1. The V gene end was trimmed by 4 bases and the J gene end by 3 bases; junction bases not matched to a gene: 7. The V gene's germline CDR1 is SGHAT and CDR2 FQNNGV. The CDR3 spans 15 residues. The CDR3 loop is CASSSRTGLDYGYTF. Here the CDR3 DNA reads TGTGCCAGCAGCTCGAGGACAGGGCTGGACTATGGCTACACCTTC.

J is TRBJ2-5 and V is TRBV21-1; no DNA check was done on the table's D call, TRBD2. TRBV21-1 is reported as a pseudogene. The CDR3 contains 14 residues. The DNA of the CDR3 is TGTGCCAGCGAGACTTCCTTCCCCCCAGAGACCCAGTACTTC. The encoded protein is CASETSFPPETQYF.

The chain links TRBV9 to TRBJ2-3; no firm D call. Germline V gene data show CDR1 as SGDLS and CDR2 as YYNGEE. Trimming took 2 bases from V and 6 from J, leaving 13 bases between them. This CDR3 has 14 residues. CDR3: CASSVPGLGDTQYF. The DNA for the CDR3 is TGTGCCAGCAGCGTCCCGGGCCTTGGGGATACGCAGTATTTT.